The 20 T cell receptor beta chains presented below share a single source sample, sequenced in a study of beta chain features in type 1 diabetes. Broader study findings: Across all four CD4+ subsets, people with type 1 diabetes showed modestly shorter TCRB CDR3s.

These TCRs are of unknown antigen specificity. The sequenced template was cDNA made from the entire isolated RNA. Repertoires were generated with immunoSEQ multiplex PCR, while TCRdb's copy carries only in-frame clones and drops some. The sample has around 150,000 clones, roughly 59% seen once. Input material: naive CD4+ T cells from blood. Source of these receptors: a man aged 25-45 years with type 1 diabetes.

The chain is built from TRBV9 and TRBJ1-1; D not certain. CDR3 length: 13 amino acids. Trimming pared 0 bases from V and 5 bases from J, leaving 8 bases between. Germline CDR1 and CDR2: SGDLS and YYNGEE. The CDR3 loop reads CASSVALITEAFF. The CDR3 DNA is TGTGCCAGCAGCGTAGCTTTGATAACTGAAGCTTTCTTT. Full variable domain (rest looked up from reference TRBV9 and TRBJ1-1): DSGVTQTPKHLITATGQRVTLRCSPRSGDLSVYWYQQSLDQGLQFLIQYYNGEERAKGNILERFSAQQFPDLHSELNLSSLELGDSALYFCASSVALITEAFFGQGTRLTVV.

This clone turned up a few times. This sequence joins TRBV4-3 and TRBJ2-3; a weak D match, TRBD2 (5 bases). CDR1 and CDR2 (germline): LGHNA, YSLEER. V lost 3 bases and J 6 bases, leaving 13 bases between the germline ends. This CDR3 has 14 residues. For the CDR3, the DNA is TGCGCCAGCAGCCAGCTCGGGGAGCGCGATACGCAGTATTTT. Residues: CASSQLGERDTQYF.

This chain connects TRBV5-1 to TRBJ2-5; no reliable D call. V gave up 0 bases and J gave up 4 bases, with 10 bases separating them. The CDR3 runs 14 residues. Germline V gives CDR1 SGHRS, CDR2 YFSETQ. CDR3 DNA sequence: TGCGCCAGCAGCTTGGAGGCAGGCAGAGAGACCCAGTACTTC. Translation: CASSLEAGRETQYF.

The chain combines TRBV11-2 with TRBJ2-5; D is possibly TRBD1 (5 bases). Trimming shortened V by 0 bases and J by 4 bases, and 9 bases separated the two germline ends. Per germline, CDR1 SGHAT and CDR2 FQNNGV. The CDR3 has 14 residues. The CDR3 spells CASSLEWQGETQYF. DNA for the CDR3: TGTGCCAGCAGCTTAGAATGGCAGGGAGAGACCCAGTACTTC.

The genes are TRBV29-1 and TRBJ1-5; weak D call: TRBD1 (6 bases). Per germline, CDR1 SQVTM and CDR2 ANQGSEA. V was shortened by 4 bases and J by 4 bases, with 8 bases between the two germline ends. This CDR3 region has 12 residues. The CDR3 nucleotides are TGCAGCGTTGCAGGGGAAAATCAGCCCCAGCATTTT. The encoded protein is CSVAGENQPQHF. The full variable domain, completed using reference TRBV29-1 and TRBJ1-5, is SAVISQKPSRDICQRGTSLTIQCQVDSQVTMMFWYRQQPGQSLTLIATANQGSEATYESGFVIDKFPISRPNLTFSTLTVSNMSPEDSSIYLCSVAGENQPQHFGDGTRLSIL.

This clone turned up a few times. This chain links TRBV4-3 with TRBJ1-6, with D uncertain. Trimming pared 8 bases from V and 7 bases from J, leaving 12 bases between. This CDR3 comprises 13 residues. Germline-derived CDR1 and CDR2 are LGHNA and YSLEER. The CDR3 nucleotides read TGCGCCAGCGGGGTGGGCGGGAATTCACCCCTCCACTTT. Amino acids: CASGVGGNSPLHF.

This sequence joins TRBV23-1 and TRBJ2-6; TRBD2 matches at 7 bases. TRBV23-1 is sorted into the ORF group, with uncertain function. V shed 10 bases and J 0 bases; nucleotides not matched to a gene: 3. This CDR3 region has 14 residues. The CDR3 sequence is CATGRNSGANVLTF. CDR3 bases: TGCGCCACCGGGAGGAACTCTGGGGCCAACGTCCTGACTTTC.

V usage is TRBV28 and J usage is TRBJ2-1; TRBD1 agrees at 9 bases. Germline V gives CDR1 MDHEN, CDR2 SYDVKM. Trimming at V came to 6 bases and at J to 8 bases, leaving 2 bases not matched to a gene. This CDR3 comprises 12 residues. The CDR3 here is CASRRDRDEQFF. As DNA, the CDR3 is TGTGCCAGCAGAAGGGACAGGGATGAGCAGTTCTTC.

A few counts support this clone. The chain carries TRBV30 and TRBJ1-2; no clear D. V lost 0 bases and J 3 bases, leaving 14 bases between the germline ends. CDR3 length: 15 residues. The germline V gene encodes CDR1 GTSNPN and CDR2 SVGIG (reference sequence). The CDR3 coding sequence is TGTGCCTGGAGTGTAGGTAGCAGCGGCCACTATGGCTACACCTTC. Translated: CAWSVGSSGHYGYTF.

The chain uses TRBV30 and TRBJ1-1; D is uncertain. The CDR3 consists of 15 residues. Germline assignment: CDR1 GTSNPN and CDR2 SVGIG (reference sequence). Trimming cost V 4 bases and J 1 base, with 16 bases left between them. Here the CDR3 reads CAWKSTGITNTEAFF. CDR3 DNA: TGTGCCTGGAAATCAACGGGAATAACGAACACTGAAGCTTTCTTT.

This clone was seen only a few times. The V gene is TRBV4-1, the J gene TRBJ2-3, with D possibly being TRBD2 (6 bases). V shed 1 base and J shed 0 bases, with 17 bases lying between them. CDR3 size: 18 residues. Germline values: CDR1 MGHRA, CDR2 YSYEKL. The CDR3 sequence is CASSQGPSRGGSTDTQYF. CDR3 DNA: TGCGCCAGCAGCCAAGGCCCGTCTCGGGGAGGAAGCACAGATACGCAGTATTTT.

This rearrangement joins TRBV14 to TRBJ1-6; unclear D gene. The CDR3 runs to 13 residues. Germline loops: CDR1 SGHDN, CDR2 FVKESK. The V end lost 2 bases, the J end lost 8 bases, and 7 bases lay between the germline ends. The CDR3 bases are TGTGCCAGCAGCCAAATCCGTGATTCACCCCTCCACTTT. It yields the protein CASSQIRDSPLHF. The variable domain in full, with the rest retrieved from reference TRBV14 and TRBJ1-6, is EAGVTQFPSHSVIEKGQTVTLRCDPISGHDNLYWYRRVMGKEIKFLLHFVKESKQDESGMPNNRFLAERTGGTYSTLKVQPAELEDSGVYFCASSQIRDSPLHFGNGTRLTVT.

The genes are TRBV29-1 and TRBJ2-1; 8 bases map to TRBD2. The CDR3 totals 14 residues. After removal of 4 bases from V and 4 bases from J, the junction contained 6 bases not matched to a gene. In germline, CDR1 is SQVTM, CDR2 ANQGSEA. CDR3 nucleotide sequence: TGCAGCGTTGCACGAAGCGGGGGTTACAATGAGCAGTTCTTC. This sequence encodes CSVARSGGYNEQFF.

The genes are TRBV9 and TRBJ2-5, with TRBD2 matching 9 bases. Germline CDR1 reads SGDLS; CDR2 reads YYNGEE. The CDR3 length is 14 residues. V lost 6 bases and J lost 1; bases outside the gene matches: 4. CDR3 nucleotide sequence: TGTGCCAGCAATAGCGGGGGCCCCCAAGAGACCCAGTACTTC. Protein product: CASNSGGPQETQYF.

The chain employs TRBV29-1 and TRBJ2-2, with TRBD2 as a possible D gene (6 bases). From germline, CDR1 is SQVTM and CDR2 ANQGSEA. CDR3 length: 14 residues. V lost 4 bases and J lost 4, with 13 bases in between. DNA for the CDR3: TGCAGCGTTGGAGGAGGGTCGGGCACCGGGGAGCTGTTTTTT. Translated: CSVGGGSGTGELFF.

The chain has TRBV7-2 and TRBJ2-1; 8 positions agree with TRBD2. V was clipped by 2 bases and J by 3 bases; unmatched bases: 6. Germline V gene data show CDR1 as SGHTA and CDR2 as FQGNSA. The CDR3 runs to 16 residues. CDR3 sequence: CASSLLGSGVYNEQFF. CDR3 sequence (DNA): TGTGCCAGCAGCTTACTTGGTAGCGGGGTCTACAATGAGCAGTTCTTC.

The V gene is TRBV30, the J gene TRBJ2-7, with 7 bases that match TRBD2. CDR1 is GTSNPN, CDR2 SVGIG, per germline (reference sequence). The CDR3 has 15 residues. Germline trimming cut 2 bases from V and 3 bases from J; bases unmatched to any gene: 10. CDR3: CAWSPPLAAVYEQYF. DNA for the CDR3: TGTGCCTGGAGTCCCCCCCTAGCGGCGGTCTACGAGCAGTACTTC.

The chain carries TRBV5-1 and TRBJ1-4, with D perhaps matching TRBD1 (5 bases). V was pared by 0 bases and J by 10 bases, with 13 bases between. Germline CDR1 and CDR2: SGHRS and YFSETQ. The CDR3 contains 14 residues. The CDR3 reads CASSLAGRGSKLFF. CDR3 nucleotides: TGCGCCAGCAGCTTGGCGGGACGGGGATCAAAACTGTTTTTT.

V is TRBV7-2 and J is TRBJ2-7; the match to TRBD1 covers 9 bases. Looked up from germline, CDR1 is SGHTA and CDR2 is FQGNSA. With 3 bases clipped from V and 1 base from J, the junction kept 4 bases outside the gene matches. The length of the CDR3 is 15 residues. CDR3 in amino acids: CASSLRTGASYEQYF. In DNA form, the CDR3 reads TGTGCCAGCAGCTTGAGGACAGGGGCATCCTACGAGCAGTACTTC.

V is TRBV7-2 and J is TRBJ2-7; 13 bases match TRBD2. The CDR3 has 15 amino acids. From germline, CDR1 is SGHTA and CDR2 FQGNSA. With V trimmed by 4 bases and J by 2 bases, 2 bases remained unmatched. The CDR3 region is CASSWTSGGTYEQYF. The CDR3 nucleotides read TGTGCCAGCAGCTGGACTAGCGGGGGAACCTACGAGCAGTACTTC.